This T cell receptor (beta chain) was identified during a study of CD4 T cells in relation to SARS-CoV-2 and coronaviruses. Study context: Shared crossreactive spike epitopes were mapped to their HLA restriction. Study results and limitations: Samples before the pandemic and after infection were not matched within any donor.

CD4+ T cells from unexposed donors were obtained before the COVID-19 pandemic (2011-2018). The CDR3 contains 15 residues. V dropped 4 bases and J dropped 2; count of bases not matched to a gene: 4. Germline V gene sequence: CDR1 SNHLY, CDR2 FYNNEI. A note on this clone: Its antigen remains unidentified.

Naive and memory CD4+ T cell DNA was deep-sequenced without culture. The protocol was immunoSEQ multiplex PCR, while the TCRdb copy is restricted to in-frame clones and leaves out a portion. The sample contains roughly 61,000 clones, 86% of which appear only once. Sequenced input: memory CD4+ T cells from PBMCs. This chain joins TRBV2 and TRBJ1-5; 8 bases match TRBD1. The sequence was collected from a human donor in good health. This chain's CDR3 is CASSGTGFGNQPQHF. The CDR3 nucleotides are TGTGCCAGCAGTGGGACAGGGTTCGGCAATCAGCCCCAGCATTTT.